The TCR beta chain under discussion was sequenced for a study of PD-1 blockade in classical Hodgkin lymphoma. Measured with immunoSEQ multiplex PCR; TCRdb has only the in-frame clones, and not every one. The table records 20,000 to 30,000 clones, around 80% of them present only once. Findings and limits, study-wide: The authors have not defined what causes the repertoire differences, possibly disease activity or prior therapy. Newly diagnosed patients reportedly had lower baseline TCR diversity than healthy donors. Baseline diversity resembling that of newly diagnosed patients was seen in complete responders.

After autologous stem cell transplantation all patients relapsed, and prior brentuximab vedotin exposure differed between cohorts. With respect to this clone: The target antigen is unknown.

The V and J ends lost 3 bases and 1 base respectively, with 20 bases between them. The CDR3 runs to 17 residues. The germline gives CDR1 GTSNPN, CDR2 SVGIG (reference sequence). The chain has TRBV30 and TRBJ2-3, with a possible D match to TRBD1 (6 bases). The clonotype was recovered from a human donor with classical Hodgkin lymphoma. The source material was peripheral blood mononuclear cells (PBMCs), sampled before the second cycle of nivolumab. The CDR3 loop reads CAWRLLGRSGGTDTQYF. For the CDR3, the DNA is TGTGCCTGGAGACTCCTGGGACGGTCAGGGGGCACAGATACGCAGTATTTT.